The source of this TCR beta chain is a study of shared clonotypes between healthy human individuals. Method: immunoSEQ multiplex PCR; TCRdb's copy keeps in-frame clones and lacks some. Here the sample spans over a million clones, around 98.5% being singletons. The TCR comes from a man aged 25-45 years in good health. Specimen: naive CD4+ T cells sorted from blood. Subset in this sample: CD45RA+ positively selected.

The CDR3 region is CASPLPGDRGNYGYTF. DNA of the CDR3: TGTGCCAGCCCCTTACCGGGGGACAGGGGTAACTATGGCTACACCTTC. The chain recombines TRBV5-8 with TRBJ1-2, with 10 bases aligning to TRBD1. V shed 7 bases, J shed 1 base, and the junction held 10 bases outside the gene matches. CDR3 length: 16 residues. CDR1 and CDR2 from the germline V gene are SGHTS and YDEGEE.